The rows below give T cell receptor beta chains drawn from one sample of a study of T cell changes during pregnancy in multiple sclerosis. The table came from immunoSEQ multiplex PCR; TCRdb's copy has only in-frame clones and leaves some out. The data hold some 100,000 clones, with approximately 90% observed a single time. The source was peripheral blood, collected in the second trimester of pregnancy. These receptors originate from a female donor with multiple sclerosis, enrolled in a pregnancy study. CDR3s include the opening cysteine and the closing phenylalanine or tryptophan. A D gene is named only where the DNA matches it firmly. The size field is filled for only some rows; it gives once, few, many or a size class.

J gene | CDR3 length | D gene | V gene | clone size | CDR3 protein | CDR3 DNA
TRBJ1-1 | 13 | - | TRBV9 | - | CASSYALNTEAFF | TGTGCCAGCAGCTATGCGCTGAACACTGAAGCTTTCTTT
TRBJ1-4 | 13 | - | TRBV19 | - | CASSVTLGEKLFF | TGTGCCAGTAGTGTCACCCTCGGGGAAAAACTGTTTTTT
TRBJ2-2 | 18 | TRBD2 | TRBV7-6 | - | CASSSLPAAGGPSGELFF | TGTGCCAGCAGCTCCCTCCCCGCAGCGGGGGGGCCCTCCGGGGAGCTGTTTTTT
TRBJ2-7 | 14 | TRBD1 | TRBV19 | few | CASSMSRQGPEQYF | TGTGCCAGTAGTATGTCGAGACAGGGGCCCGAGCAGTACTTC
TRBJ1-1 | 15 | TRBD1 | TRBV5-1 | - | CASSGQGAENTEAFF | TGCGCCAGCAGCGGCCAGGGGGCTGAGAACACTGAAGCTTTCTTT
TRBJ2-4 | 15 | - | TRBV7-2 | - | CASSLVGLDKNIQYF | TGTGCCAGCAGCTTAGTCGGACTGGATAAAAACATTCAGTACTTC
TRBJ1-5 | 17 | - | TRBV28 | once | CASSLVAGDFDNQPQHF | TGTGCCAGCAGTTTGGTAGCAGGGGATTTCGACAATCAGCCCCAGCATTTT
TRBJ1-2 | 13 | - | TRBV5-5 | once | CASSLEGDYGYTF | TGTGCCAGCAGCTTGGAAGGGGACTATGGCTACACCTTC
TRBJ1-4 | 15 | - | TRBV19 | once | CASSLLAGRNEKLFF | TGTGCCAGTAGCCTTCTGGCAGGTAGGAATGAAAAACTGTTTTTT
TRBJ1-3 | 16 | TRBD1 | TRBV18 | - | CASSSRQGSSGNTIYF | TGTGCCAGCTCATCAAGACAGGGGTCCTCTGGAAACACCATATATTTT
TRBJ2-1 | 13 | - | TRBV5-6 | - | CASTYQGMDEQFF | TGTGCCAGCACCTACCAGGGGATGGATGAGCAGTTCTTC
TRBJ2-7 | 13 | - | TRBV2 | once | CASSDWGTGTGNF | -
TRBJ1-1 | 16 | TRBD1 | TRBV7-8 | - | CASSSSPGTGEPEAFF | TGTGCCAGCAGCTCCTCGCCCGGGACAGGCGAACCTGAAGCTTTCTTT
TRBJ1-1 | 15 | - | TRBV5-4 | - | CASSLSTRMNTEAFF | TGTGCCAGCAGCCTATCGACACGCATGAACACTGAAGCTTTCTTT
TRBJ2-2 | 16 | - | TRBV18 | - | CASSPRAEPNTGELFF | TGTGCCAGCTCACCCAGGGCCGAGCCGAACACCGGGGAGCTGTTTTTT
TRBJ1-1 | 17 | TRBD1 | TRBV6-1 | - | CASSEIGQGRLNTEAFF | TGTGCCAGCAGTGAAATCGGACAGGGGAGATTGAACACTGAAGCTTTCTTT
TRBJ2-1 | 13 | - | TRBV28 | - | CASTLDSNNEQFF | TGTGCCAGCACCCTGGACTCAAACAATGAGCAGTTCTTC
TRBJ2-7 | 14 | TRBD1 | TRBV28 | few | CASRPRQGDYEQYF | TGTGCCAGCAGGCCCCGACAGGGGGACTACGAGCAGTACTTC
TRBJ1-6 | 14 | TRBD1 | TRBV6-1 | - | CAIRVDRGGSPLHF | TGTGCCATCCGCGTTGACAGGGGAGGTTCACCCCTCCACTTT
TRBJ2-7 | 17 | TRBD2 | TRBV27 | - | CASSLIGTSGTNDEQYF | TGTGCCAGCAGTTTAATAGGGACTAGCGGGACTAATGACGAGCAGTACTTC
TRBJ2-2 | 14 | TRBD1 | TRBV7-3 | once | CASSDRGSTGELFF | TGTGCCAGCAGCGACAGGGGGTCAACCGGGGAGCTGTTTTTT
TRBJ1-5 | 14 | TRBD1 | TRBV30 | - | CACGNRGFDQPQHF | TGTGCCTGTGGCAACAGGGGTTTCGATCAGCCCCAGCATTTT
TRBJ2-7 | 15 | TRBD2 | TRBV5-6 | - | CASTQFSGSHYEQYF | TGTGCCAGCACACAGTTTAGCGGGAGTCACTACGAGCAGTACTTC
TRBJ1-2 | 18 | TRBD1 | TRBV15 | - | CATSTSLQGALSNYGYTF | TGTGCCACCAGCACATCATTACAGGGGGCCCTTTCTAACTATGGCTACACCTTC
TRBJ1-1 | 16 | - | TRBV27 | - | CASRNSTGGESTEAFF | TGTGCCAGCAGAAACTCAACTGGAGGGGAGAGCACTGAAGCTTTCTTT
TRBJ2-2 | 14 | TRBD1 | TRBV10-3 | - | CAISGTANTGELFF | TGTGCCATCAGCGGGACAGCGAACACCGGGGAGCTGTTTTTT